The 7 T cell receptor beta chains in this list originate from one sample, sequenced in a study of identifying expanded T cells in peripheral blood. Repertoires were generated with immunoSEQ multiplex PCR, while TCRdb's copy carries only in-frame clones and drops some. The sample lists 100,000 to 110,000 clones; 88% were seen once. The sample consisted of blood. The receptors come from a person aged 18 to 75 in good health.

This chain joins TRBV11-2 and TRBJ2-7; D might be TRBD1 (5 bases). Germline values: CDR1 SGHAT, CDR2 FQNNGV. The germline V and J ends were trimmed by 3 bases and 4 bases, with 13 bases remaining between them. This CDR3 comprises 14 residues. DNA of the CDR3: TGTGCCAGCAGCTTCCTCAGGGCGAGTTACGAGCAGTACTTC. Its translation is CASSFLRASYEQYF.

The chain uses TRBV9 and TRBJ1-5; TRBD1 is a possible D gene (5 bases). CDR1 and CDR2 from the germline V gene are SGDLS and YYNGEE. This CDR3 region has 13 residues. V shed 4 bases and J shed 5 bases, with 10 bases lying between them. Written as DNA, the CDR3 is TGTGCCAGCAGCTCAGTAGGGGATCAGCCCCAGCATTTT. Translation gives CASSSVGDQPQHF.

The chain employs TRBV6-1 and TRBJ2-2; 7 bases line up with TRBD2. The J segment lost 0 bases and the V segment lost 1 base, leaving 5 bases of the junction unmatched. The CDR3 covers 17 residues. Germline-derived CDR1 and CDR2 are MNHNS and SASEGT. CDR3 in DNA: TGTGCCAGCAGTGAAGTTCTAGCGGCTGCGAACACCGGGGAGCTGTTTTTT. This gives the protein CASSEVLAAANTGELFF.

The chain is built from TRBV11-2 and TRBJ2-5, with TRBD2 matching 10 bases. CDR3 size: 18 residues. The J segment lost 5 bases and the V segment lost 1 base, leaving 13 bases of the junction unmatched. Germline CDR1 SGHAT, CDR2 FQNNGV. CDR3 protein: CASSLVGPSGGGRETQYF. CDR3 DNA: TGTGCCAGCAGCTTAGTGGGGCCTAGCGGGGGAGGTAGGGAGACCCAGTACTTC.

The chain uses TRBV10-2 and TRBJ2-1, with D unclear. The V end was cut by 4 bases, the J end by 0 bases, with 10 bases between. This CDR3 has 15 residues. Germline V lookup: CDR1 WSHSY, CDR2 SAAADI. The CDR3 loop is CASSGGTSSYNEQFF. The CDR3 coding sequence is TGCGCCAGCAGTGGCGGCACGAGCTCCTACAATGAGCAGTTCTTC.

The rearrangement uses TRBV5-5 and TRBJ1-3; no definite D call. In germline, CDR1 is SGHKS, CDR2 YYEKEE (reference sequence). This CDR3 contains 16 residues. Trimming pared 4 bases from V and 4 bases from J, leaving 18 bases between. CDR3: CASSVVAVPSGNTIYF. In nucleotides, the CDR3 is TGTGCCAGCAGCGTGGTAGCTGTCCCATCCGGAAACACCATATATTTT.

The count of this clone is one. The rearrangement joins TRBV6-5 to TRBJ1-3, with a possible D match to TRBD1 (5 bases). The CDR3 covers 14 residues. Germline loops: CDR1 MNHEY, CDR2 SVGAGI. The V gene lost 10 bases and the J gene lost 0 bases, with 13 bases spanning the gap. CDR3 sequence: CAIKRDFSGNTIYF. The CDR3 DNA sequence: TGTGCCATCAAAAGGGACTTCTCTGGAAACACCATATATTTT.